There are a few counts of the clone carrying this TCR beta chain. Its antigen is unknown. Produced via immunoSEQ multiplex PCR; TCRdb's table is partial and in-frame only. The sample shows about 6,600 clones, roughly 80% of them seen only once. The data belong to a study of follicular helper T cells after annual influenza vaccination. Points from the study as a whole: ICOS-CD38- cTfh most often held earlier Day 7 ICOS+CD38+ clones. Yearly vaccinations repeatedly recalled conserved clonotypes in ICOS+CD38+ cTfh.

The CDR3 length is 13 residues. Germline values: CDR1 SGHRS, CDR2 YFSETQ. Losses at the gene ends were 2 bases for V and 4 bases for J; bases not matched to a gene: 2. Noted time point: 2015-2016 season, 7 days after influenza vaccination. Adults were given seasonal inactivated influenza vaccine, and blood CD4 subsets were sorted before and after vaccination. Vaccine contraindications, substance abuse, HIV/AIDS, active malignancy and active illness excluded donors. V and J are TRBV5-1 and TRBJ2-7; 8 bases agree with TRBD1. This sequence originates from an adult who received the influenza vaccine. Sample: CXCR5- memory CD4+ T cells sorted from blood, taken 7 days after influenza vaccination. The CDR3 nucleotides read TGCGCCAGCAGCTTTCGGACAGGGTACGAGCAGTACTTC. Translation: CASSFRTGYEQYF.